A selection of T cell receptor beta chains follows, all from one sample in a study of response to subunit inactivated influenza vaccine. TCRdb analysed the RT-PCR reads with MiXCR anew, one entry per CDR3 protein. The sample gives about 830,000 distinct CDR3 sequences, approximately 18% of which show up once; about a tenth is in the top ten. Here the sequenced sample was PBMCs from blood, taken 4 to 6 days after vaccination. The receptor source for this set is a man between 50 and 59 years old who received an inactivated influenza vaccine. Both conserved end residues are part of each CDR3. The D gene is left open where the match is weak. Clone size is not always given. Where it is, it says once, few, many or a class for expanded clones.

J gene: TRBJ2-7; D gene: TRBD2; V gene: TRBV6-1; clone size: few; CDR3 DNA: TGTGCCAGCACCCCTGGGCGGGGGGTCTCCTACGAGCAGTACTTC; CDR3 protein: CASTPGRGVSYEQYF
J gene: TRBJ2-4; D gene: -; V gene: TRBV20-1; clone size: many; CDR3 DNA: TGCAGTGCTTTCGAGGGACCAGGGGCGAACATTCAGTACTTC; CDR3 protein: CSAFEGPGANIQYF
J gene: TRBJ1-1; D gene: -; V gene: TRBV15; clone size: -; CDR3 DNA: TGTGCCACCAGCAGGGATAAGGGCACTGAAGCTTTCTTT; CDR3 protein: CATSRDKGTEAFF
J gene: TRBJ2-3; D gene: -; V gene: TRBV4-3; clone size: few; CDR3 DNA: TGCGCCAGCAGCAGACGTCAGACTGGAGATACGCAGTATTTT; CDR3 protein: CASSRRQTGDTQYF
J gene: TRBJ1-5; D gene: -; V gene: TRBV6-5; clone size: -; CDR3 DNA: TGTGCCAGCAGTTACCCGGACGGAGTTAGCAATCAGCCCCAGCATTTT; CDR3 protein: CASSYPDGVSNQPQHF
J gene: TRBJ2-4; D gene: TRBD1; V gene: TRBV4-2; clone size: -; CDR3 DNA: TGTGCCAGCAGCCAAGTGGGGGCAGGACAGGGGAAAAACATTCAGTACTTC; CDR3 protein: CASSQVGAGQGKNIQYF
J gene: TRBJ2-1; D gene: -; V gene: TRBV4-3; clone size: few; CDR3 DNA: TGCGCCAGCAGCCAAGATCGGTCCGGTTTTTACAATGAGCAGTTCTTC; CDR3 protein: CASSQDRSGFYNEQFF
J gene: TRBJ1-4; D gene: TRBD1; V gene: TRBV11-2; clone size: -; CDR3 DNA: TGTGCCAGCAGCCCGGGACAGCGTAATGAAAAACTGTTTTTT; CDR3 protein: CASSPGQRNEKLFF
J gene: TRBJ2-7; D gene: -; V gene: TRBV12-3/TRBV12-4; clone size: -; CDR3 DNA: TGTGCCAGCACCCGATGGGGGGGCCACGAGCAGTACTTC; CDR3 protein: CASTRWGGHEQYF
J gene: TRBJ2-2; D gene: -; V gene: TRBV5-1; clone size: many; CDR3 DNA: TGCGCCAGCAGCACCGAAGTGGGAGGCGGGGAGCTGTTTTTT; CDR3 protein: CASSTEVGGGELFF
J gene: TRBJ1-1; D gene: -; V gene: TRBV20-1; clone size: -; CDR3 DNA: TGCAGTGCTAGATCGTTTCGGCAGGACACTGAAGCTTTCTTT; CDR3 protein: CSARSFRQDTEAFF
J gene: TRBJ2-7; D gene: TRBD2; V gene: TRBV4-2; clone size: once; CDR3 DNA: TGTGCCAGCAAGCGAATCCCTCTAGCGGGGTCTTTAGAGCAGTACTTC; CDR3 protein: CASKRIPLAGSLEQYF
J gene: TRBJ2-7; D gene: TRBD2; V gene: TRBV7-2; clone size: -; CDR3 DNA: TGTGCCAGCAGCTTAACAGCTAGCGGAGCCTACGAGCAGTACTTC; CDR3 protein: CASSLTASGAYEQYF
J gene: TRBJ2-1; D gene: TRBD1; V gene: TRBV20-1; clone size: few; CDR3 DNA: TGCAGTGTTCGGACAGGGGGCGGATACAATGAGCAGTTCTTC; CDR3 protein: CSVRTGGGYNEQFF
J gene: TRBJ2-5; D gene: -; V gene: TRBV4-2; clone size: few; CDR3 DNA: TGTGCCAGCAGCCGAACTCTCCCAGACAGGATTGGAGAGACCCAGTACTTC; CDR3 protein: CASSRTLPDRIGETQYF
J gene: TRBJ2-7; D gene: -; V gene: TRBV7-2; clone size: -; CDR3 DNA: TGTGCCAGCAGCTCAGCGGGTCTCTCCTACGAGCAGTACTTC; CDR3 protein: CASSSAGLSYEQYF
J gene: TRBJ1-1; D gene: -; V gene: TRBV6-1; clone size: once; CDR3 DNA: TGTGCCAGCAGGGGGTCTGGCAGGGCAGGTACTGAAGCTTTCTTT; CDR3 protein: CASRGSGRAGTEAFF
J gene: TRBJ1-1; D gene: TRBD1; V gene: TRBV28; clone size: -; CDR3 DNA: TGTGCCAGCAGTTCTTTACAGGGGTGGATGAAAAACACTGAAGCTTTCTTT; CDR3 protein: CASSSLQGWMKNTEAFF
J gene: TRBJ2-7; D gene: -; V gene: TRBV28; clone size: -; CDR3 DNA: TGTGCCAGCAGTCCTACCAATAGACAGAGCGAGCAGTACTTC; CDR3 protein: CASSPTNRQSEQYF
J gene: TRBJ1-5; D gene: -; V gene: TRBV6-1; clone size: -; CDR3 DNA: TGTGCCAGCAGCCCCTCGGACAATCAGCCCCAGCATTTT; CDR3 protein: CASSPSDNQPQHF
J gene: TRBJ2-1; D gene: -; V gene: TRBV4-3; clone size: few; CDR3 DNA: TGCGCCAGCAGCCAAGTGGACTACGACTACAATGAGCAGTTCTTC; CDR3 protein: CASSQVDYDYNEQFF
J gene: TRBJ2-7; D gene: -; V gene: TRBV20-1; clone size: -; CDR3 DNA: TGCAGTGCTAGAGTGGGTAGCGGCTCCTACGAGCAGTACTTC; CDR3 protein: CSARVGSGSYEQYF
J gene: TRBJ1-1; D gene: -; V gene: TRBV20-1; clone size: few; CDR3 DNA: TGCAGTGCTAGTAGGGGGAGGAACACTGAAGCTTTCTTT; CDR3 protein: CSASRGRNTEAFF
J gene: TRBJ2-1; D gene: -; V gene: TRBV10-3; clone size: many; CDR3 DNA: TGTGCCATCAGTGATCGGTACAATGAGCAGTTCTTC; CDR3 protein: CAISDRYNEQFF
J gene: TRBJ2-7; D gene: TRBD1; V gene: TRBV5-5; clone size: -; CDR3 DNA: TGTGCCAGCAGCTTGCAGGCCGGGACAGGCGTATCCTACGGGCAGTACTTC; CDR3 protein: CASSLQAGTGVSYGQYF
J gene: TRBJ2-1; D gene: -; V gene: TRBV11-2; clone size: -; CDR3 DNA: TGTGCCAGCGGATCTCCGGGGCGCGGGCGAGAGCAGTTCTTC; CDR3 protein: CASGSPGRGREQFF